A selection of T cell receptor beta chains follows, all from one sample in a study of PD-1 blockade in classical Hodgkin lymphoma. Clones were sequenced by immunoSEQ multiplex PCR, and TCRdb holds only the in-frame ones, with some missing. The sample shows fewer than 40,000 clones, 80% to 90% of them seen only once. What was sequenced was CD4+ T cells from blood. These receptors originate from a human donor with classical Hodgkin lymphoma. CDR3s include the opening cysteine and the closing phenylalanine or tryptophan. The D gene is left open where the match is weak. Rows may omit the clone size; those that give it use once, few, many or a size class.

d_call: TRBD2; v_call: TRBV19; j_call: TRBJ2-1; clone_size: few; cdr3_nt: TGTGCCAGTAGTATCGTTGGGGGGGGCAATGAGCAGTTCTTC; cdr3_aa: CASSIVGGGNEQFF
d_call: .; v_call: TRBV10-3; j_call: TRBJ1-5; clone_size: .; cdr3_nt: TGTGCCATCGCAACAACCGGGAATCAGCCCCAGCATTTT; cdr3_aa: CAIATTGNQPQHF
d_call: TRBD1; v_call: TRBV2; j_call: TRBJ2-7; clone_size: .; cdr3_nt: TGTGCCAGCATCGGGACAGCCTCCTACGAGCAGTACTTC; cdr3_aa: CASIGTASYEQYF
d_call: .; v_call: TRBV29-1; j_call: TRBJ1-1; clone_size: .; cdr3_nt: TGCAGCGCCGCCAGGGAGGGGACAAGGGCTTTCTTT; cdr3_aa: CSAAREGTRAFF
d_call: .; v_call: TRBV2; j_call: TRBJ1-4; clone_size: .; cdr3_nt: TGTGCCAGCAGTGAAACAGGATTTAATGAAAAACTGTTTTTT; cdr3_aa: CASSETGFNEKLFF
d_call: .; v_call: TRBV14; j_call: TRBJ1-1; clone_size: once; cdr3_nt: TGTGCCAGCAGCCAAGATCGGGGATATACTGAAGCTTTCTTT; cdr3_aa: CASSQDRGYTEAFF
d_call: TRBD1; v_call: TRBV28; j_call: TRBJ2-7; clone_size: .; cdr3_nt: TGTGCCAGCAACCCTACAGGACAGGGAGCCTACGAGCAGTACTTC; cdr3_aa: CASNPTGQGAYEQYF
d_call: .; v_call: TRBV5-8; j_call: TRBJ1-5; clone_size: .; cdr3_nt: TGTGCCAGCAGCTCGGGGACCGTTAGCAATCAGCCCCAGCATTTT; cdr3_aa: CASSSGTVSNQPQHF
d_call: .; v_call: TRBV5-1; j_call: TRBJ1-1; clone_size: .; cdr3_nt: TGCGCCAGCAGCTTGGCCGGACAGCAGAACACTGAAGCTTTCTTT; cdr3_aa: CASSLAGQQNTEAFF
d_call: .; v_call: TRBV21-1; j_call: TRBJ1-1; clone_size: .; cdr3_nt: TGTGCCAGCAGCCCCCAGGTCAGGGTCACTGAAGCTTTCTTT; cdr3_aa: CASSPQVRVTEAFF
d_call: .; v_call: TRBV5-8; j_call: TRBJ1-2; clone_size: .; cdr3_nt: TGTGCCAGCAGCTTGGCAGCCATTGGCCACTATGGCTACACCTTC; cdr3_aa: CASSLAAIGHYGYTF
d_call: .; v_call: TRBV30; j_call: TRBJ2-5; clone_size: .; cdr3_nt: TGTGCCTGGGGACTTCAAGAGACCCAGTACTTC; cdr3_aa: CAWGLQETQYF
d_call: TRBD1; v_call: TRBV27; j_call: TRBJ1-5; clone_size: few; cdr3_nt: TGTGCCAGCAGTGTAGACAGGGTAAATCAGCCCCAGCATTTT; cdr3_aa: CASSVDRVNQPQHF
d_call: TRBD1; v_call: TRBV5-1; j_call: TRBJ1-2; clone_size: .; cdr3_nt: TGCGCCAGCAGCTTGGAGTCAGGGGGAGGCTATGGCTACACCTTC; cdr3_aa: CASSLESGGGYGYTF
d_call: TRBD2; v_call: TRBV5-8; j_call: TRBJ2-2; clone_size: .; cdr3_nt: TGTGCCAGCAGGACGGGACTAGTGGGAACCGGGGAGCTGTTTTTT; cdr3_aa: CASRTGLVGTGELFF
d_call: TRBD2; v_call: TRBV5-8; j_call: TRBJ2-3; clone_size: .; cdr3_nt: TGTGCCAGCAGCGCCCTAGCGGGAGGGGTAGATACGCAGTATTTT; cdr3_aa: CASSALAGGVDTQYF
d_call: TRBD2; v_call: TRBV14; j_call: TRBJ2-7; clone_size: .; cdr3_nt: TGTGCCAGCAGCCTAGGACTAGCGAGATTCTACGAGCAGTACTTC; cdr3_aa: CASSLGLARFYEQYF
d_call: TRBD1; v_call: TRBV13; j_call: TRBJ1-1; clone_size: once; cdr3_nt: TGTGCCAGCAGCTACAGGGGGTGGGGATATAACACTGAAGCTTTCTTT; cdr3_aa: CASSYRGWGYNTEAFF
d_call: TRBD1; v_call: TRBV7-9; j_call: TRBJ2-2; clone_size: .; cdr3_nt: TGTGCCAGCAGCGCCCGACAGGGGACCGGGGAGCTGTTTTTT; cdr3_aa: CASSARQGTGELFF
d_call: .; v_call: TRBV28; j_call: TRBJ2-1; clone_size: .; cdr3_nt: TGTGCCACTGCCCGGGACTTGACAGGAAATGAGCAGTTCTTC; cdr3_aa: CATARDLTGNEQFF
d_call: TRBD2; v_call: TRBV2; j_call: TRBJ2-3; clone_size: .; cdr3_nt: TGTGCCAGCAGTGAATCAACGGGGGGGACGCAGTATTTT; cdr3_aa: CASSESTGGTQYF
d_call: .; v_call: TRBV4-3; j_call: TRBJ1-5; clone_size: .; cdr3_nt: TGCGCCAGCAGCCAAGAATCAACAGCTCAGCCCCAGCATTTT; cdr3_aa: CASSQESTAQPQHF
d_call: .; v_call: TRBV7-8; j_call: TRBJ1-1; clone_size: few; cdr3_nt: TGTGCCAGCAGCTTTCGGACGACGGTACTCGGGCTGGCTGAAGCTTTCTTT; cdr3_aa: CASSFRTTVLGLAEAFF
d_call: .; v_call: TRBV5-1; j_call: TRBJ2-1; clone_size: .; cdr3_nt: TGCGCCAGCAGCTTAGGGGAGGTCTACAATGAGCAGTTCTTC; cdr3_aa: CASSLGEVYNEQFF
d_call: TRBD1; v_call: TRBV27; j_call: TRBJ2-4; clone_size: .; cdr3_nt: TGTGCCAGCAGTTTCCGGGACAGGGGGTTCGGAGCCAAAAACATTCAGTACTTC; cdr3_aa: CASSFRDRGFGAKNIQYF
d_call: .; v_call: TRBV5-4; j_call: TRBJ2-6; clone_size: .; cdr3_nt: TGTGCCAGCAGCTTGAACCCGAGCTCTGGGGCCAACGTCCTGACTTTC; cdr3_aa: CASSLNPSSGANVLTF
d_call: .; v_call: TRBV28; j_call: TRBJ1-2; clone_size: .; cdr3_nt: TGTGCCAGCAGGGAGGGGAACTATGGCTACACCTTC; cdr3_aa: CASREGNYGYTF
d_call: .; v_call: TRBV7-2; j_call: TRBJ2-3; clone_size: .; cdr3_nt: TGTGCCAGCAGCTCGTGGGCCACAGATACGCAGTATTTT; cdr3_aa: CASSSWATDTQYF
d_call: .; v_call: TRBV10-3; j_call: TRBJ1-1; clone_size: .; cdr3_nt: TGTGCCATCAGTGGTGGTGAGACAGGCAGTACTTTGGCGGCTTTCTTT; cdr3_aa: CAISGGETGSTLAAFF
d_call: .; v_call: TRBV5-4; j_call: TRBJ2-3; clone_size: .; cdr3_nt: TGTGCCAGCAGCTTGGAGGGGACGAGGACAGATACGCAGTATTTT; cdr3_aa: CASSLEGTRTDTQYF
d_call: TRBD1; v_call: TRBV5-1; j_call: TRBJ1-2; clone_size: .; cdr3_nt: TGCGCCAGCAGCGGGACAGGGGAAGCCTATGGCTACACCTTC; cdr3_aa: CASSGTGEAYGYTF
d_call: .; v_call: TRBV19; j_call: TRBJ1-2; clone_size: .; cdr3_nt: TGTGCCAGCAAGAGGGCAGCTAACTATGGCTACACCTTC; cdr3_aa: CASKRAANYGYTF
d_call: .; v_call: TRBV4-1; j_call: TRBJ2-7; clone_size: once; cdr3_nt: TGCGCCAGCAGCGCCTGGGACCAGGCGGGCGAGCAGTACTTC; cdr3_aa: CASSAWDQAGEQYF
d_call: .; v_call: TRBV5-4; j_call: TRBJ1-2; clone_size: .; cdr3_nt: TGTGCCAGCAGCTTTCCGCCAGGGAACCAGTATGGCTACACCTTC; cdr3_aa: CASSFPPGNQYGYTF
d_call: .; v_call: TRBV12-5; j_call: TRBJ2-3; clone_size: .; cdr3_nt: TGTGCTAGTGAAAGGGTAAGCACAGATACGCAGTATTTT; cdr3_aa: CASERVSTDTQYF
d_call: .; v_call: TRBV7-2; j_call: TRBJ2-3; clone_size: .; cdr3_nt: TGTGCCAGCAGCTGGGTTTCAGATACGCAGTATTTT; cdr3_aa: CASSWVSDTQYF
d_call: .; v_call: TRBV18; j_call: TRBJ1-2; clone_size: .; cdr3_nt: TGTGCCAGCTCACCACAGGGGAGGGATGGCTACACCTTC; cdr3_aa: CASSPQGRDGYTF
d_call: .; v_call: TRBV6-1; j_call: TRBJ1-1; clone_size: .; cdr3_nt: TGTGCCAGCAGTGTAAACATCATGAACACTGAAGCTTTCTTT; cdr3_aa: CASSVNIMNTEAFF
d_call: .; v_call: TRBV29-1; j_call: TRBJ1-2; clone_size: .; cdr3_nt: TGCAGCGTCGCGACAAACACCTTC; cdr3_aa: CSVATNTF
d_call: .; v_call: TRBV2; j_call: TRBJ2-2; clone_size: .; cdr3_nt: TGTGCCAGCAGTGATAACGACCGGGAGCTGTTTTTT; cdr3_aa: CASSDNDRELFF
d_call: .; v_call: TRBV28; j_call: TRBJ1-1; clone_size: .; cdr3_nt: TGTGCCACCTCCCGCACTGACACTGAAGCTTTCTTT; cdr3_aa: CATSRTDTEAFF
d_call: TRBD1; v_call: TRBV7-9; j_call: TRBJ1-2; clone_size: .; cdr3_nt: TGTGCCAGCAGCTGGGGACAGGGGGCCGGTGGCTACACCTTC; cdr3_aa: CASSWGQGAGGYTF
d_call: TRBD1; v_call: TRBV28; j_call: TRBJ2-1; clone_size: once; cdr3_nt: TGTGCCAGCAGTTCACCCGGACAGGGGAGTTTGGATAATGAGCAGTTCTTC; cdr3_aa: CASSSPGQGSLDNEQFF
d_call: TRBD1; v_call: TRBV5-4; j_call: TRBJ1-2; clone_size: once; cdr3_nt: TGTGCCAGCAGTACGGACAGGGAGTATGGCTACACCTTC; cdr3_aa: CASSTDREYGYTF
d_call: .; v_call: TRBV2; j_call: TRBJ1-1; clone_size: once; cdr3_nt: TGTGCCAGCAGGGTTGGGACTGAAGCTTTCTTT; cdr3_aa: CASRVGTEAFF
d_call: TRBD1; v_call: TRBV6-1; j_call: TRBJ1-2; clone_size: .; cdr3_nt: TGTGCCAGCAGGTTGACAGGGAGCTATGGCTACACCTTC; cdr3_aa: CASRLTGSYGYTF
d_call: .; v_call: TRBV28; j_call: TRBJ1-2; clone_size: .; cdr3_nt: TGTGCCAGCGGGCCAAAGTTCTATGGCTACACCTTC; cdr3_aa: CASGPKFYGYTF
d_call: TRBD2; v_call: TRBV28; j_call: TRBJ2-1; clone_size: .; cdr3_nt: TGTGCCAGCAGTGGTAGCGGGAGGTCCTACAATGAGCAGTTCTTC; cdr3_aa: CASSGSGRSYNEQFF